A single sample is the source of the 20 T cell receptor beta chains below, sequenced in a study of T cell repertoires in cytomegalovirus infection. A single record per CDR3 protein comes from TCRdb applying MiXCR to the reads. The table shows roughly 300,000 distinct CDR3 sequences, with around 9.5% occurring only once. Sequenced input: PBMCs. These receptor sequences come from a human donor in good health (CMV status not recorded). Some clones in this sample may be carry-over from other donors' samples.

This clonotype was seen many times. The chain couples TRBV11-1 to TRBJ2-2; 8 bases are a match to TRBD1. In germline, CDR1 is SGHAT, CDR2 FQDESV (reference sequence). The CDR3 has 16 amino acids. Unmatched junction bases numbered 8, after V lost 3 bases and J lost 5 bases. The CDR3: CASSFGTGAGTGELFF. The CDR3 nucleotides are TGTGCCAGCAGCTTCGGGACAGGTGCGGGGACCGGGGAGCTGTTTTTT.

The sample holds a few counts of this clonotype. This sequence joins TRBV20-1 and TRBJ1-1, with D unresolved. The V end lost 6 bases, the J end lost 1 base, and 15 bases lay between the germline ends. Germline CDR1 and CDR2: DFQATT and SNEGSKA (reference sequence). There are 14 residues in the CDR3. The CDR3 loop reads CSASFPPGNTEAFF. The CDR3 DNA reads TGCAGTGCCAGTTTCCCTCCGGGGAACACTGAAGCTTTCTTT.

This clonotype was recorded many times. The CDR3 sequence: CASSPPGRALSGNTIYF. As DNA, the CDR3 is TGTGCCAGCAGTCCCCCCGGCAGGGCGTTATCTGGAAACACCATATATTTT. This chain joins TRBV28 and TRBJ1-3; D is possibly TRBD1 (5 bases). Germline assignment: CDR1 MDHEN and CDR2 SYDVKM. The V end lost 5 bases, the J end lost 1 base, and 18 bases lay between the germline ends. The CDR3 length is 17 residues.

There are many counts of this clonotype. V gene TRBV5-1 combines with J gene TRBJ2-1; the D is unclear. Trimming took 2 bases from V and 6 from J, leaving 6 bases between them. This CDR3 is 12 amino acids long. The germline V gene encodes CDR1 SGHRS and CDR2 YFSETQ. The CDR3 is CASSFLGNEQFF. The CDR3 DNA reads TGCGCCAGCAGCTTTCTGGGCAATGAGCAGTTCTTC. Full variable domain (remainder filled in from reference TRBV5-1 and TRBJ2-1): KAGVTQTPRYLIKTRGQQVTLSCSPISGHRSVSWYQQTPGQGLQFLFEYFSETQRNKGNFPGRFSGRQFSNSRSEMNVSTLELGDSALYLCASSFLGNEQFFGPGTRLTVL.

The J gene is TRBJ1-2, the V gene TRBV28; weak D call: TRBD1 (6 bases). The germline V gene has CDR1 MDHEN and CDR2 SYDVKM. The CDR3 loop spans 15 amino acids. Trimming cost V 6 bases and J 3 bases, with 17 bases left between them. CDR3 amino acids: CASSHYTGRDYGYTF. The CDR3 nucleotides are TGTGCCAGCAGCCATTACACAGGGAGGGACTATGGCTACACCTTC.

This chain connects TRBV12-3 or TRBV12-4 to TRBJ1-1; a weak D match, TRBD1 (6 bases). Trimming removed 3 bases at V and 4 bases at J, with 12 bases between. The CDR3 extends over 14 amino acids. This CDR3 reads CASSFPTGFTEAFF. The CDR3, as DNA: TGTGCCAGCAGTTTTCCAACAGGGTTCACTGAAGCTTTCTTT.

J is TRBJ1-1 and V is TRBV19; a possible D gene is TRBD1 (5 bases). V shed 4 bases and J shed 1 base, with 10 bases lying between them. Germline V lookup: CDR1 LNHDA, CDR2 SQIVND (reference sequence). The CDR3 consists of 14 residues. CDR3 sequence (DNA): TGTGCCAGTAGTACGGGGGGACCGAACACTGAAGCTTTCTTT. Its translation: CASSTGGPNTEAFF.

This clonotype was observed a few times. The chain is built from TRBV25-1 and TRBJ2-7; 8 positions agree with TRBD2. This CDR3 has 17 residues. J was trimmed by 5 bases and V by 0 bases; bases with no gene match: 12. From germline, CDR1 is MGHDK and CDR2 SYGVNS. The DNA for the CDR3 is TGTGCCAGCAGTGAATACTCCCGACTAGCGCTTGGGGACGAGCAGTACTTC. Protein: CASSEYSRLALGDEQYF.

This sequence joins TRBV30 and TRBJ2-1; D remains unclear. Looked up from germline, CDR1 is GTSNPN and CDR2 is SVGIG (reference sequence). The CDR3 is made up of 12 amino acids. Between the trimmed V and J ends, which lost 4 bases and 4 bases, there was a span of 8 bases. CDR3 protein: CAWTHSYNEQFF. CDR3 nucleotide sequence: TGTGCCTGGACCCACAGTTACAATGAGCAGTTCTTC.

This clonotype was recorded many times. This sequence joins TRBV7-7 and TRBJ2-7, with TRBD2 matching 8 bases. V was clipped by 5 bases and J by 7 bases; unmatched bases: 4. This CDR3 comprises 12 residues. Germline V CDR1 and CDR2: SSHAT, FNYEAQ (reference sequence). CDR3: CASSLPGGEQYF. DNA of the CDR3: TGTGCCAGCAGCCTACCGGGGGGGGAGCAGTACTTC.

In this sample, this clonotype turned up a few times. The V gene is TRBV5-1, the J gene TRBJ1-1, with D hard to call. CDR1 SGHRS and CDR2 YFSETQ come from the germline V gene. This CDR3 region has 13 residues. V lost 3 bases and J lost 1, with 7 bases in between. The CDR3 DNA is TGCGCCAGCAGCTCCGCTCAGAACACTGAAGCTTTCTTT. Its translation is CASSSAQNTEAFF.

This clonotype has at least ten counts. The V gene is TRBV10-2, the J gene TRBJ2-1; TRBD2 aligns across 9 bases. Germline CDR1 WSHSY, CDR2 SAAADI. The CDR3 is 14 amino acids. V was clipped by 4 bases and J by 7 bases; unmatched bases: 5. The CDR3 coding sequence is TGCGCCAGCAGTGCTAGCGGGACAGTAAATGAGCAGTTCTTC. It yields the protein CASSASGTVNEQFF.

The V gene is TRBV5-5, the J gene TRBJ2-3, with 10 positions matching TRBD2. CDR3 length: 17 residues. Germline V CDR1 and CDR2: SGHKS, YYEKEE (reference sequence). J gave up 3 bases and V 0 bases, and 7 bases lay outside the gene matches. The CDR3 is CASSLEASGGPTDTQYF. CDR3 sequence (DNA): TGTGCCAGCAGCTTGGAGGCTAGCGGGGGCCCAACAGATACGCAGTATTTT.

The chain has TRBV28 and TRBJ2-1; the match to TRBD1 covers 9 bases. V lost 6 bases and J lost 5; bases outside the gene matches: 8. The CDR3 sequence is 15 residues long. Germline loops: CDR1 MDHEN, CDR2 SYDVKM. CDR3 bases: TGTGCCAGCAGCTTTTCCGGGACAGGGCACAATGAGCAGTTCTTC. It codes for CASSFSGTGHNEQFF.

This clonotype was seen repeatedly, ten times or more. This rearrangement joins TRBV7-6 to TRBJ2-7, with 7 bases lining up with TRBD2. CDR3 length equals 15 residues. CDR1 is SGHVS, CDR2 FNYEAQ, per germline. With V trimmed by 3 bases and J by 5 bases, 10 bases remained unmatched. The CDR3 sequence: CASSLEGRAGHEQYF. In nucleotides, the CDR3 is TGTGCCAGCAGCTTGGAGGGGAGGGCCGGCCACGAGCAGTACTTC.

The table lists this clonotype with many counts. CDR3 sequence (DNA): TGTGCCAGCGGGACGGACTCCTACGAGCAGTACTTC. This translates into CASGTDSYEQYF. The genes are TRBV6-2 or TRBV6-3 and TRBJ2-7, with D possibly called TRBD1 or TRBD2 (5 bases each). This CDR3 spans 12 amino acids. CDR1 MNHEY and CDR2 SVGEGT come from the germline V gene. The V end lost 8 bases, the J end lost 0 bases, and 8 bases lay between the germline ends.

This clonotype appeared many times. The rearrangement links TRBV7-2 to TRBJ2-3; D unresolved. Germline V lookup: CDR1 SGHTA, CDR2 FQGNSA. The germline V and J ends were trimmed by 5 bases and 0 bases, with 12 bases remaining between them. The CDR3 covers 15 residues. The CDR3 loop is CASSRTPTSTDTQYF. The CDR3 DNA reads as TGTGCCAGCAGCCGTACTCCCACTAGCACAGATACGCAGTATTTT.

This clonotype was counted between two and nine times. The CDR3 region has the DNA TGTGCCATCAAGAGCGTCCCGAACGAGCAGTACTTC. Translated, it gives CAIKSVPNEQYF. J is TRBJ2-7 and V is TRBV10-3; no reliable D call. This CDR3 comprises 12 residues. Germline V gene sequence: CDR1 ENHRY, CDR2 SYGVKD. V shed 7 bases and J shed 5 bases, with 12 bases lying between them.

Note on this clonotype: Since a much larger clone is just one base distant, this may be a read error. The chain uses TRBV7-2 and TRBJ2-1; maybe TRBD1 (5 bases). CDR3 size: 14 residues. Germline V gene sequence: CDR1 SGHTA, CDR2 FQGNSA. The CDR3 loop is CASSLRGRAAARSF. Written as DNA, the CDR3 is TGTGCCAGCAGCTTAAGGGGCCGGGCCGCGGCGCGGTCCTTC.

This clonotype appeared once. This chain links TRBV13 with TRBJ2-1; D call uncertain. Germline V gene data show CDR1 as PRHDT and CDR2 as FYEKMQ (reference sequence). This CDR3 comprises 12 residues. The V end lost 8 bases, the J end lost 1 base, and 6 bases lay between the germline ends. Written as DNA, the CDR3 is TGTGCCAGCTGCCGTTCCTACAATGAGCAGTTCTTC. It codes for CASCRSYNEQFF.